The 3 T cell receptor beta chains reported below all come from one sample, sequenced in a study of cytomegalovirus exposure and HLA in healthy donors (dated by TCRdb to about 2017). The library was obtained by the immunoSEQ multiplex PCR assay. A mixture of 60 forward primers for TCR Vbeta segments and 13 reverse primers for TCR Jbeta segments was used in the multiplex PCR. TCRdb took this table from immuneACCESS and kept in-frame rearrangements with V and J called. Such tables lack part of the clones; where checked against another copy, unresolved V genes explain under half of the gap, and the rest is unexplained. Within this sample are roughly 180,000 clones, with 75% to 85% of them counted one time only. The ten most abundant clones make up over 10% of the sample. Sequenced: PBMCs. The source is a woman in her forties or fifties in good health and CMV-seropositive.

In nucleotides, the CDR3 is TGTGCCAGCAGTGGGACAGCAGGCACTGAAGCTTTCTTT. Translating gives CASSGTAGTEAFF. The rearrangement joins TRBV6-1 to TRBJ1-1; tentatively, D is TRBD1 (6 bases). Looked up from germline, CDR1 is MNHNS and CDR2 is SASEGT. This CDR3 contains 13 residues. The germline V and J ends were trimmed by 4 bases and 4 bases, with 10 bases remaining between them.

The chain has TRBV5-4 and TRBJ2-1; 8 nucleotides match TRBD1. Trimming cost V 0 bases and J 6 bases; bases outside gene matches: 8. This CDR3 contains 16 residues. The germline gives CDR1 SGHNT, CDR2 YYREEE (reference sequence). The CDR3 protein is CASSLVGGRGRNEQFF. CDR3 DNA sequence: TGTGCCAGCAGCTTGGTAGGGGGCAGGGGGCGCAATGAGCAGTTCTTC.

The V gene is TRBV19, the J gene TRBJ1-5, with 12 bases fitting TRBD1. V shed 7 bases and J 4 bases; nucleotides not matched to a gene: 8. Germline assignment: CDR1 LNHDA and CDR2 SQIVND (reference sequence). This CDR3 spans 16 amino acids. The CDR3 spells CASTKGTGGGNQPQHF. The CDR3 DNA follows: TGTGCCAGTACCAAGGGGACAGGGGGCGGAAATCAGCCCCAGCATTTT.